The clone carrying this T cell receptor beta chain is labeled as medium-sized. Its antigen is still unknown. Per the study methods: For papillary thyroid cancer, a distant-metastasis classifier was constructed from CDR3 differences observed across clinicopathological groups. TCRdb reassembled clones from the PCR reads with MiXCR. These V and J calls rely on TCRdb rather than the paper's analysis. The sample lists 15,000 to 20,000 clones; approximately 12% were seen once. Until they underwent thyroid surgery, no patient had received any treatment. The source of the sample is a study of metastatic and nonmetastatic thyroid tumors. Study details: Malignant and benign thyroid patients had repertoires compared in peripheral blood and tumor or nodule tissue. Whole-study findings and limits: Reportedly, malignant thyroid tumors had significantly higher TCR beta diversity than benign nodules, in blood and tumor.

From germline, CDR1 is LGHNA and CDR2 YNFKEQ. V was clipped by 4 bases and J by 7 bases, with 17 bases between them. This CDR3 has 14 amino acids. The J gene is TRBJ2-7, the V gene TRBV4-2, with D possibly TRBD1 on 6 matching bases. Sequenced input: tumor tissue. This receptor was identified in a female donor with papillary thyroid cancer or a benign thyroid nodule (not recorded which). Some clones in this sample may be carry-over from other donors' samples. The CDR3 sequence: CASSPGGFGAEQYF. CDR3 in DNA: TGTGCCAGCAGCCCTGGGGGCTTTGGGGCGGAGCAGTACTTC.